What follows are 26 T cell receptor beta chains derived from one specimen sequenced in a study of blood T cells in healthy people across ages. Then a second PCR, running roughly 6 to 11 cycles, was carried out with a sample-barcoded 5' primer and a J-beta primer mix. One entry per CDR3 protein results from TCRdb running MiXCR on the 5' RACE reads. The sample lists approximately 800,000 distinct CDR3 sequences, about 34% seen once, with roughly 13% in the top ten. Sequenced material: blood. Source of these receptors: a man between 18 and 29 years old in good health.

The CDR3 sequence is CASSPGKQSTDTQYF. The CDR3 DNA is TGTGCCAGCAGTCCAGGTAAACAGTCGACAGATACGCAGTATTTT. The chain couples TRBV12-3 or TRBV12-4 to TRBJ2-3; no reliable D call. CDR3 length equals 15 residues. Trimming took off 5 bases at V and 3 bases at J, with 15 bases between the two ends.

The chain recombines TRBV20-1 with TRBJ1-1; D is unclear. Germline CDR1 and CDR2: DFQATT and SNEGSKA (reference sequence). This CDR3 spans 13 amino acids. V shed 3 bases and J shed 1 base, with 9 bases lying between them. CDR3 in DNA: TGCAGTGCTAGTCTCCGGACGAACACTGAAGCTTTCTTT. This gives the protein CSASLRTNTEAFF.

The V gene is TRBV29-1, the J gene TRBJ2-7; D gene uncertain. This CDR3 region has 12 residues. The V and J ends lost 4 bases and 4 bases respectively, with 11 bases between them. The germline CDR1 and CDR2 sequences are SQVTM and ANQGSEA. DNA of the CDR3: TGCAGCGTTGGGCGCGATAAGTACGAGCAGTACTTC. As protein: CSVGRDKYEQYF.

This chain links TRBV25-1 with TRBJ1-4; no definite D call. V lost 1 base and J 6 bases, leaving 6 bases between the germline ends. The CDR3 contains 13 residues. CDR1 is MGHDK, CDR2 SYGVNS, per germline. Here the CDR3 reads CASSESSDEKLFF. CDR3 sequence (DNA): TGTGCCAGCAGTGAATCCTCGGATGAAAAACTGTTTTTT. Together with reference TRBV25-1 and TRBJ1-4, the CDR3 gives the full variable domain: EADIYQTPRYLVIGTGKKITLECSQTMGHDKMYWYQQDPGMELHLIHYSYGVNSTEKGDLSSESTVSRIRTEHFPLTLESARPSHTSQYLCASSESSDEKLFFGSGTQLSVL.

In this sample, this clonotype turned up a few times. The chain uses TRBV12-3 or TRBV12-4 and TRBJ1-1; no firm D call. The CDR3 contains 13 residues. Trimming cost V 3 bases and J 2 bases, with 7 bases left between them. The CDR3 spells CASSLAFNTEAFF. In DNA form, the CDR3 reads TGTGCCAGCAGTTTGGCCTTCAACACTGAAGCTTTCTTT.

This chain connects TRBV20-1 to TRBJ2-7, with D hard to call. The CDR3 runs to 14 residues. CDR1 DFQATT and CDR2 SNEGSKA come from the germline V gene (reference sequence). Trimming left V 0 bases short and J 0 bases short, with 9 bases between. The CDR3 DNA follows: TGCAGTGCTAGAGATCAACAGAGCTCCTACGAGCAGTACTTC. Its protein is CSARDQQSSYEQYF.

This chain uses TRBV15 with TRBJ2-7; no definite D call. This CDR3 contains 14 residues. Germline V CDR1 and CDR2: LNHNV, YYDKDF (reference sequence). Trimming pared 1 base from V and 1 base from J, leaving 8 bases between. The CDR3 DNA reads TGTGCCACCAGCAGAGGAAAGGAATCCTACGAGCAGTACTTC. It specifies CATSRGKESYEQYF.

This rearrangement joins TRBV20-1 to TRBJ1-6, with D possibly being TRBD1 (5 bases). Germline CDR1 is DFQATT and CDR2 is SNEGSKA (reference sequence). This CDR3 spans 15 amino acids. V was clipped by 4 bases and J by 7 bases, with 17 bases between them. CDR3 nucleotide sequence: TGCAGTGCTACCACTTTTGGGGGTCTGAATTCACCCCTCCACTTT. It is translated as CSATTFGGLNSPLHF.

Comments on this clonotype: Possible read error: a much larger clone is one base away. The V gene is TRBV12-3 or TRBV12-4, the J gene TRBJ2-3; D remains unclear. Trimming left V 6 bases short and J 2 bases short, with 9 bases between. The CDR3 length is 13 residues. The CDR3 sequence is CASSPVFTDTQYF. CDR3 bases: TGTGCCAGCAGCCCTGTGTTCACAGATACGCAGTATTTT.

The sample holds a few counts of this clonotype. The chain links TRBV4-3 to TRBJ2-7; 13 bases are a match to TRBD2. Trimming took 4 bases from V and 7 from J; bases not matched to a gene: 4. Looked up from germline, CDR1 is LGHNA and CDR2 is YSLEER. CDR3 length equals 14 residues. The CDR3 loop reads CASSRLAGGDEQYF. In DNA, the CDR3 is TGCGCCAGCAGCCGACTAGCGGGGGGCGATGAGCAGTACTTC.

This clonotype was detected only a few times. The chain combines TRBV12-3 or TRBV12-4 with TRBJ2-1; 14 bases align to TRBD2. The CDR3 length is 17 residues. Germline trimming cut 7 bases from V and 6 bases from J; bases unmatched to any gene: 11. DNA for the CDR3: TGTGCCAGCACCCGGTCGACGACTAGCGGGGGGGCCAATGAGCAGTTCTTC. Translating gives CASTRSTTSGGANEQFF.

In its sample, this clonotype was seen a few times. V is TRBV20-1 and J is TRBJ1-4; TRBD1 is a possible D gene (6 bases). Trimming took off 0 bases at V and 8 bases at J, with 16 bases between the two ends. The CDR3 is 15 amino acids. Germline V gives CDR1 DFQATT, CDR2 SNEGSKA (reference sequence). CDR3: CSARDPDQGTEKLFF. The CDR3 DNA reads as TGCAGTGCTAGAGATCCGGACCAGGGGACAGAAAAACTGTTTTTT.

For this clonotype: A much larger clonotype is one base distant, so this may be a read error. The J gene is TRBJ2-4, the V gene TRBV12-3 or TRBV12-4, with D possibly TRBD1 on 6 matching bases. The end of the DNA is better explained by TRBJ2-7, so the J call may be wrong. The CDR3 is 13 residues long. The chain's CDR3 is CASSCGQTYEQYF. For the CDR3, the DNA is TGTGCCAGCAGTTGCGGACAGACTTACGAGCAGTACTTC.

The chain is built from TRBV15 and TRBJ1-1; D is undetermined. From germline, CDR1 is LNHNV and CDR2 YYDKDF (reference sequence). V was cut by 6 bases and J by 8 bases, with 13 bases left in between. The CDR3 length is 12 residues. CDR3 DNA sequence: TGTGCCACCAGTGTCGGTTTAACCGAAGCTTTCTTT. It specifies CATSVGLTEAFF.

The CDR3 here is CASSFRTSEYNEQFF. CDR3 bases: TGTGCCAGCAGCTTTAGGACTAGCGAGTACAATGAGCAGTTCTTC. The V and J genes are TRBV7-9 and TRBJ2-1; the match to TRBD2 covers 9 bases. CDR1 SEHNR and CDR2 FQNEAQ come from the germline V gene (reference sequence). CDR3 length: 15 amino acids. V trimming: 3 bases; J trimming: 4 bases; junction bases outside the gene matches: 4.

This clonotype turned up a few times. CDR3 protein: CSARPGTAETQYF. The CDR3 DNA reads TGCAGTGCTAGACCGGGGACTGCAGAGACCCAGTACTTC. This chain uses TRBV20-1 with TRBJ2-5; D perhaps matches TRBD2 (6 bases). CDR1 and CDR2 (germline): DFQATT, SNEGSKA (reference sequence). V shed 2 bases and J shed 4 bases, with 11 bases lying between them. This CDR3 is built from 13 residues.

This clonotype was counted between two and nine times. The chain employs TRBV7-9 and TRBJ2-1; no firm D call. Trimming shortened V by 1 base and J by 10 bases, and 5 bases separated the two germline ends. The CDR3 contains 11 residues. Germline V CDR1 and CDR2: SEHNR, FQNEAQ (reference sequence). CDR3 region: CASSLETEQFF. CDR3 DNA sequence: TGTGCCAGCAGCTTAGAGACCGAGCAGTTCTTC. Complete variable domain (other parts from reference TRBV7-9 and TRBJ2-1): DTGVSQNPRHKITKRGQNVTFRCDPISEHNRLYWYRQTLGQGPEFLTYFQNEAQLEKSRLLSDRFSAERPKGSFSTLEIQRTEQGDSAMYLCASSLETEQFFGPGTRLTVL.

The chain has TRBV7-2 and TRBJ1-2; 7 nucleotides match TRBD1. CDR3 size: 16 residues. The ends lost 5 bases at V and 2 bases at J; junction bases unmatched: 11. Per germline, CDR1 SGHTA and CDR2 FQGNSA. The CDR3 region is CASSPPPQGINYGYTF. In DNA form, the CDR3 reads TGTGCCAGCAGCCCGCCCCCACAGGGGATAAACTATGGCTACACCTTC.

This clonotype was observed a single time. V and J are TRBV6-6 and TRBJ2-3; TRBD1 matches at 8 bases. The CDR3 is made up of 15 amino acids. V gave up 2 bases and J gave up 4 bases; unmatched junction bases: 5. CDR1 MNHNY and CDR2 SVGAGI come from the germline V gene (reference sequence). Here the CDR3 reads CASSYGDRNSDTQYF. The CDR3 DNA sequence: TGTGCCAGCAGTTACGGGGACAGGAATTCAGATACGCAGTATTTT.

The CDR3 loop reads CASSRSPGDTQYF. DNA for the CDR3: TGCGCCAGCAGCCGAAGCCCAGGGGATACGCAGTATTTT. The chain combines TRBV4-3 with TRBJ2-3; tentative D call: TRBD1 (5 bases). The V gene's germline CDR1 is LGHNA and CDR2 YSLEER. This CDR3 is built from 13 residues. The V end was cut by 4 bases, the J end by 6 bases, with 11 bases between.

This clonotype showed up many times. This chain joins TRBV12-3 or TRBV12-4 and TRBJ2-5; a weak D match, TRBD2 (6 bases). There are 16 residues in the CDR3. V lost 5 bases and J 5 bases, leaving 21 bases between the germline ends. The CDR3 sequence: CASSPIADISSETQYF. CDR3 in DNA: TGTGCCAGCAGTCCAATAGCGGACATATCGTCGGAGACCCAGTACTTC.

The V gene is TRBV5-1, the J gene TRBJ2-7; a weak D match, TRBD1 (6 bases). The germline CDR1 and CDR2 sequences are SGHRS and YFSETQ. V shed 4 bases and J shed 7 bases, with 21 bases lying between them. The CDR3 is 15 residues long. The CDR3 region has the DNA TGCGCCAGCAGCACCCTCACAGGGACGGGGAATGAGCAGTACTTC. Its translation: CASSTLTGTGNEQYF.

The chain recombines TRBV12-5 with TRBJ1-1, with D possibly being TRBD1 (5 bases). Germline CDR1 is LGHNT and CDR2 is FRNRAP. V was pared by 4 bases and J by 6 bases, with 12 bases between. CDR3 length: 13 amino acids. The chain's CDR3 is CASGSGEIAEAFF. The CDR3 DNA follows: TGTGCTAGTGGTTCGGGGGAGATCGCTGAAGCTTTCTTT.

This rearrangement joins TRBV12-3 or TRBV12-4 to TRBJ2-7; 8 nucleotides align to TRBD1. With V trimmed by 2 bases and J by 10 bases, 7 bases remained unmatched. The CDR3 has 13 amino acids. The CDR3 DNA is TGTGCCAGCAGTTTAACTGGACAGGGCGAACAGTACTTC. Its translation is CASSLTGQGEQYF.

This clonotype was recorded a few times. V gene TRBV7-9 combines with J gene TRBJ1-5; 9 bases fit TRBD1. The CDR3 runs 18 residues. CDR1 is SEHNR and CDR2 is FQNEAQ in the germline V gene (reference sequence). The trim removed 2 bases at V and 0 bases at J, leaving 8 bases unmatched. CDR3 amino acids: CASSLSGTGSYSNQPQHF. DNA of the CDR3: TGTGCCAGCAGCTTATCGGGGACAGGGTCATATAGCAATCAGCCCCAGCATTTT.

A remark on this clonotype: It may be a read error: a sequence one base away is much more abundant. The genes are TRBV16 and TRBJ2-3, with unresolved D. The CDR3 is 15 residues long. The germline V and J ends were trimmed by 4 bases and 4 bases, with 15 bases remaining between them. From germline, CDR1 is KGHSY and CDR2 FQNENV. In DNA, the CDR3 is TGTGCCAGCAGCCTGGGTACGACCAGCGCAGATACGCAGTATTTT. It codes for CASSLGTTSADTQYF. Looking up the rest from reference TRBV16 and TRBJ2-3 gives the full variable domain: GEEVAQTPKHLVRGEGQKAKLYCAPIKGHSYVFWYQQVLKNEFKFLISFQNENVFDETGMPKERFSAKCLPNSPCSLEIQATKLEDSAVYFCASSLGTTSADTQYFGPGTRLTVL.